This passage covers 23 T cell receptor beta chains from one sample sequenced in a study of molecular identifiers for immune sequencing clone quantification. TCRdb recomputed calls from the PCR reads with MiXCR, one row per CDR3 protein. The sample lists under 600,000 distinct CDR3 sequences, about 20% occurring once. The sample consisted of naive CD8+ T cells from blood, with Jurkat cell RNA spiked in. Sample subset: FACS-sorted CD8+CD4-CCR7+CD45RA+ naive T cells. These receptors came from a human donor in good health. Some libraries in this study had Jurkat cell RNA spiked in.

This clonotype has a count of ten or more. The chain's CDR3 is CATSDGDGDTQYF. CDR3 nucleotide sequence: TGTGCCACCAGTGATGGGGACGGAGATACGCAGTATTTT. The chain links TRBV24-1 to TRBJ2-3; D assignment may be TRBD1 or TRBD2 (5 bases each). Trimming removed 3 bases from V and 5 bases from J, with 8 bases in between. CDR3 length: 13 residues. The germline V gene encodes CDR1 KGHDR and CDR2 SFDVKD.

This clonotype was picked up a small number of times. This chain uses TRBV27 with TRBJ2-1, with TRBD2 as a possible D gene (6 bases). V lost 1 base and J 4 bases, leaving 14 bases between the germline ends. The CDR3 has 16 residues. The germline V gene has CDR1 MNHEY and CDR2 SMNVEV (reference sequence). CDR3 protein: CASSLWGGTSYNEQFF. CDR3 DNA: TGTGCCAGCAGTTTATGGGGCGGGACTTCTTACAATGAGCAGTTCTTC.

The chain recombines TRBV30 with TRBJ2-1, with D possibly TRBD1 on 5 matching bases. Germline lookup yields CDR1 GTSNPN and CDR2 SVGIG (reference sequence). This CDR3 comprises 16 residues. The V end lost 4 bases, the J end lost 4 bases, and 20 bases lay between the germline ends. The chain's CDR3 is CAWMIPRGYMYNEQFF. The CDR3 DNA is TGTGCCTGGATGATACCAAGGGGCTACATGTACAATGAGCAGTTCTTC.

V is TRBV19 and J is TRBJ1-2, with D uncertain. V dropped 0 bases and J dropped 2 bases, with 10 bases sitting between them. This CDR3 has 15 residues. The germline V gene has CDR1 LNHDA and CDR2 SQIVND (reference sequence). The CDR3 DNA is TGTGCCAGTAGTATAGATGGGAAACGGAACTATGGCTACACCTTC. Translation: CASSIDGKRNYGYTF.

Notes on this clonotype: A read error may be the cause here, since a much bigger clone is one base away. The gene calls are TRBV6-5 and TRBJ2-5, with no clear D. The V end was cut by 0 bases, the J end by 1 base, with 12 bases between. CDR3 size: 16 residues. The germline gives CDR1 MNHEY, CDR2 SVGAGI. Here the CDR3 DNA reads TGTGCCAGCAGTTACTCGCTAGGTTTGGGCCAAGAGACCCAGTACTTC. It codes for CASSYSLGLGQETQYF.

This clonotype was seen more than once but under ten times. The chain uses TRBV3-1 and TRBJ2-7; TRBD1 matches at 7 bases. CDR3 size: 15 residues. Per germline, CDR1 LGHDT and CDR2 YNNKEL (reference sequence). Trimming at V came to 3 bases and at J to 3 bases, leaving 8 bases not matched to a gene. The CDR3 coding sequence is TGTGCCAGCAGCCACGAACGACAGGGCCACTACGAGCAGTACTTC. Amino acid sequence: CASSHERQGHYEQYF.

This clonotype was found a few times. The chain recombines TRBV6-5 with TRBJ1-1; D possibly corresponds to TRBD1 (6 bases). V gave up 5 bases and J gave up 0 bases, with 13 bases separating them. The CDR3 consists of 15 residues. Per the germline V gene, CDR1 is MNHEY and CDR2 is SVGAGI. The CDR3 region is CASSKPGTMNTEAFF. CDR3 bases: TGTGCCAGCAGTAAGCCCGGGACAATGAACACTGAAGCTTTCTTT.

This clonotype was counted only a few times. The V gene is TRBV4-1, the J gene TRBJ2-3; D gene ambiguous. The CDR3 sequence is 17 residues long. Deletions cut 0 bases from V and 3 bases from J, with 16 bases between. In germline, CDR1 is MGHRA, CDR2 YSYEKL. The CDR3 DNA is TGCGCCAGCAGCCAAGATCTTGGTAGCCTGGTGACAGATACGCAGTATTTT. This translates into CASSQDLGSLVTDTQYF.

At least ten counts were recorded for this clonotype. The chain carries TRBV14 and TRBJ1-6; D call uncertain. Germline CDR1 SGHDN, CDR2 FVKESK. The ends were cut back, 1 base at V and 14 bases at J, with 15 bases in the middle. CDR3 length equals 14 residues. The CDR3 DNA follows: TGTGCCAGCAGCCAAGTTACTTTGCCGGCGGCCCTCCACTTT. Encoded protein: CASSQVTLPAALHF.

Worth noting for this clonotype: No conserved phenylalanine or tryptophan is present at the end of the CDR3, so a read error is the likely explanation. The gene calls are TRBV6-2 or TRBV6-3 and TRBJ2-7; 7 bases line up with TRBD1. The junction had 2 bases not matched to a gene; V was cut back by 2 bases and J by 1 base. Germline assignment: CDR1 MNHEY and CDR2 SVGEGT. The CDR3 runs to 14 residues. CDR3 DNA: TGTGCCAGCAGTTACAGGGGGCCGTCCTACGAGCAGTACCTC. Encoded protein: CASSYRGPSYEQYL.

The sample holds one count of this clonotype. This chain connects TRBV7-8 to TRBJ2-7; no clear D. Germline loops: CDR1 SGHVS, CDR2 FQNEAQ. The CDR3 has 16 amino acids. Deletions cut 1 base from V and 0 bases from J, with 13 bases between. CDR3 amino acids: CASSLEGLYSSYEQYF. The CDR3 DNA is TGTGCCAGCAGCTTAGAGGGTCTCTACAGCTCCTACGAGCAGTACTTC.

Comments on this clonotype: A much larger clone differs by one base, so this may be a read error. V is TRBV28 and J is TRBJ1-6; TRBD1 is a possible D gene (6 bases). Looked up from germline, CDR1 is MDHEN and CDR2 is SYDVKM. Trimming stripped 5 bases from V and 13 bases from J, with 18 bases between. The CDR3 totals 14 residues. For the CDR3, the DNA is TGTGCCAGCAGTCCCTCCCTGGGGGGCCCGCCCCTCCACTTT. Its protein product is CASSPSLGGPPLHF.

This clonotype was seen at least ten times. V and J are TRBV5-4 and TRBJ2-7, with a weak D call TRBD1 (6 bases). The CDR3 loop spans 15 amino acids. In germline, CDR1 is SGHNT, CDR2 YYREEE (reference sequence). V lost 0 bases and J lost 2, with 12 bases in between. CDR3 coding DNA: TGTGCCAGCAGCTTGGCGCCAGGGGTTGCCTACGAGCAGTACTTC. Translation gives CASSLAPGVAYEQYF.

For this clonotype: A read error is possible here, since a much larger clone lies one base away. This is likely a read error, given that the CDR3 carries no conserved phenylalanine or tryptophan at its end. This sequence joins TRBV7-9 and TRBJ2-7; 7 bases line up with TRBD1. J lost 10 bases, V lost 8 bases, and 14 bases had no gene match. Germline V lookup: CDR1 SEHNR, CDR2 FQNEAQ (reference sequence). The CDR3 extends over 13 amino acids. The CDR3 DNA sequence: TGTGCCAGCGAGGGTCCCGGGGACAGATATCAGTACTCC. It translates to CASEGPGDRYQYS.

This clonotype came up many times. The chain couples TRBV5-6 to TRBJ2-7, with TRBD1 as a possible D gene (6 bases). Germline values: CDR1 SGHDT, CDR2 YYEEEE. CDR3 length: 15 residues. Trimming took 2 bases from V and 1 from J, leaving 13 bases between them. CDR3 residues: CASSLSGTHSYEQYF. Here the CDR3 DNA reads TGTGCCAGCAGCTTATCCGGGACACATTCCTACGAGCAGTACTTC. The full variable domain, in which reference TRBV5-6 and TRBJ2-7 provide the parts outside the CDR3, is DAGVTQSPTHLIKTRGQQVTLRCSPKSGHDTVSWYQQALGQGPQFIFQYYEEEERQRGNFPDRFSGHQFPNYSSELNVNALLLGDSALYLCASSLSGTHSYEQYFGPGTRLTVT.

This clonotype was seen many times. The chain joins TRBV7-2 to TRBJ2-7; possible D gene TRBD1, 5 bases. V dropped 0 bases and J dropped 5 bases, with 14 bases sitting between them. This CDR3 comprises 15 residues. Germline V gene sequence: CDR1 SGHTA, CDR2 FQGNSA. CDR3 in amino acids: CASSLAQTADHEQYF. Written as DNA, the CDR3 is TGTGCCAGCAGCTTAGCCCAGACAGCAGACCACGAGCAGTACTTC.

CDR3 region: CASRLPQTSTTLKTSTDTQYF. The CDR3 DNA follows: TGTGCCAGCAGGCTACCGCAAACTTCCACTACTTTAAAGACTAGCACAGATACGCAGTATTTT. The chain recombines TRBV6-5 with TRBJ2-3; D not certain. Germline CDR1 reads MNHEY; CDR2 reads SVGAGI. V shed 6 bases and J shed 0 bases, with 31 bases lying between them. This CDR3 is built from 21 residues.

A word on this clonotype: A much larger clone sits a single nucleotide away, making a read error possible. This chain uses TRBV12-3 or TRBV12-4 with TRBJ2-5, with TRBD1 matching 8 bases. This CDR3 is 15 amino acids long. Written as DNA, the CDR3 is TGTGCCAGCACCCATGTCTCGACAGGGGTAGAGACCCGGTACTTC. Amino acid sequence: CASTHVSTGVETRYF.

The chain combines TRBV5-6 with TRBJ2-1; tentative D call: TRBD1 (6 bases). There are 13 residues in the CDR3. V was pared by 0 bases and J by 8 bases, with 9 bases between. CDR1 SGHDT and CDR2 YYEEEE come from the germline V gene. The CDR3: CASSLDEGDEQFF. The DNA of the CDR3 is TGTGCCAGCAGCTTGGATGAGGGGGATGAGCAGTTCTTC.

Only one count was recorded for this clonotype. The CDR3 end shows no conserved phenylalanine or tryptophan, and so a read error is likely. The chain joins TRBV27 to TRBJ2-7; the match to TRBD1 covers 9 bases. The CDR3 covers 13 residues. Germline trimming cut 6 bases from V and 8 bases from J; bases unmatched to any gene: 8. Germline values: CDR1 MNHEY, CDR2 SMNVEV (reference sequence). CDR3 in DNA: TGTGCCAGCAGACAACAGGGGGCATACAAGCAGTACCTC. This sequence encodes CASRQQGAYKQYL.

The chain carries TRBV3-1 and TRBJ2-2, with 10 bases lining up with TRBD2. Germline CDR1 reads LGHDT; CDR2 reads YNNKEL (reference sequence). V was pared by 4 bases and J by 3 bases, with 5 bases of the junction left unmatched. This CDR3 contains 16 residues. The CDR3 is CASSRKGLADTGELFF. The CDR3 coding sequence is TGTGCCAGCAGCCGAAAAGGACTAGCGGACACCGGGGAGCTGTTTTTT.

This clonotype was seen ten or more times. V is TRBV11-2 and J is TRBJ2-5, with TRBD2 as a possible D gene (5 bases). The germline gives CDR1 SGHAT, CDR2 FQNNGV. The CDR3 totals 12 residues. The germline V and J ends were trimmed by 4 bases and 4 bases, with 7 bases remaining between them. CDR3 region: CASSSSSETQYF. The CDR3 bases are TGTGCCAGCAGCTCTAGCTCAGAGACCCAGTACTTC.

Details on this clonotype: Just one base apart from a much larger clone, this may be a read error. The gene calls are TRBV30 and TRBJ1-1, with TRBD1 matching over 12 bases. The V gene's germline CDR1 is GTSNPN and CDR2 SVGIG (reference sequence). V was pared by 8 bases and J by 5 bases, with 9 bases of the junction left unmatched. This CDR3 is built from 14 residues. This chain's CDR3 is CARDGDRGQTEAFF. The CDR3 DNA follows: TGTGCCCGCGACGGGGACAGGGGGCAAACTGAAGCTTTCTTT.